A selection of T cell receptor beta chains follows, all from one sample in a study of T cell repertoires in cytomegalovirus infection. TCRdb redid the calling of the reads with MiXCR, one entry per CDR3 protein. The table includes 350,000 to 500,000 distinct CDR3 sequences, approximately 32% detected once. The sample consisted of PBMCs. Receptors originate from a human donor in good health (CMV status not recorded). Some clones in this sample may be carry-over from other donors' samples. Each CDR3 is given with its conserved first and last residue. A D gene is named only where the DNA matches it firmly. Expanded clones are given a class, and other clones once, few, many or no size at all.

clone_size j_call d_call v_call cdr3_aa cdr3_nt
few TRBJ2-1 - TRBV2 CASRPRASSSFTEQFF TGTGCCAGCAGACCCCGGGCCTCAAGCTCTTTCACTGAGCAGTTCTTC
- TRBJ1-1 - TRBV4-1 CSSSQGGGTEAFF TGCTCCAGCAGCCAAGGTGGCGGCACTGAAGCTTTCTTT
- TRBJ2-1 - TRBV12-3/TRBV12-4 CASRTFGQTYNEQFF TGTGCCAGCAGGACCTTTGGGCAGACTTACAATGAGCAGTTCTTC
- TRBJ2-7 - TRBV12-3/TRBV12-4 CASSFGNYYEQYF TGTGCCAGCAGTTTCGGAAACTACTACGAGCAGTACTTC
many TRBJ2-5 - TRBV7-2 CASSLTPRGETQYF TGTGCCAGCAGCTTAACTCCGCGTGGGGAGACCCAGTACTTC
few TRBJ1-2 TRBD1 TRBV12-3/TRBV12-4 CASTRTGFDGYTF TGTGCCAGCACCCGGACAGGGTTCGATGGCTACACCTTC
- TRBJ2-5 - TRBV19 CASSIGLQETQYF TGTGCCAGTAGTATTGGGCTTCAAGAGACCCAGTACTTC
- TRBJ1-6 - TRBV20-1 CSATQGSNSPLHF TGCAGTGCCACTCAGGGTAGTAATTCACCCCTCCACTTT
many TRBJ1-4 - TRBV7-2 CASSLQPNEKLFF TGTGCCAGCAGCTTACAGCCTAATGAAAAACTGTTTTTT
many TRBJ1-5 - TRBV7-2 CASSRDSNQPQHF TGTGCCAGCAGCAGAGATAGCAATCAGCCCCAGCATTTT
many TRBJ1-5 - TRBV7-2 CASSWDLTEQPQHF TGTGCCAGCAGCTGGGATCTTACAGAGCAGCCCCAGCATTTT
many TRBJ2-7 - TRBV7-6 CASTPGGGGYEQYF TGTGCCAGCACCCCGGGGGGAGGGGGCTACGAGCAGTACTTC
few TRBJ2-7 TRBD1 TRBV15 CATSRHRDRSYEQYF TGTGCCACCAGCAGACACCGGGACAGGTCCTACGAGCAGTACTTC
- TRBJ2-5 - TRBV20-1 CSARGNPQIQETQYF TGCAGTGCTAGAGGTAACCCGCAGATCCAAGAGACCCAGTACTTC
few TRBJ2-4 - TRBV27 CASSGIQGVIQYF TGTGCCAGCAGTGGGATACAGGGAGTGATTCAGTACTTC
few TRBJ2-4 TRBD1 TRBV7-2 CASSNGQGLGAKNIQYF TGTGCCAGCAGTAATGGACAGGGACTCGGAGCCAAAAACATTCAGTACTTC
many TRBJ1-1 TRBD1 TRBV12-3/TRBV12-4 CASRPGTGLNTEAFF TGTGCCAGCAGACCCGGGACAGGGCTCAACACTGAAGCTTTCTTT
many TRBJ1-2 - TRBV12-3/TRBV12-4 CASSHRTMDYGYTF TGTGCCAGCAGTCACCGGACCATGGACTATGGCTACACCTTC
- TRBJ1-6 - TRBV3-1 CASSQEVRGSPLHF TGTGCCAGCAGCCAAGAGGTCAGGGGTTCACCCCTCCACTTT
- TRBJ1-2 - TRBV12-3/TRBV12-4 CASSLYDPEPYGYTF TGTGCCAGCAGTTTATACGACCCGGAACCTTATGGCTACACCTTC
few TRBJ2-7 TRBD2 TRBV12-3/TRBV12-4 CASSFTGTSGPLSYEQYF TGTGCCAGCAGTTTTACGGGGACTAGCGGGCCTCTCTCCTACGAGCAGTACTTC
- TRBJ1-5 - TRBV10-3 CAISKQGDQPQHF TGTGCCATCAGTAAACAGGGTGATCAGCCCCAGCATTTT
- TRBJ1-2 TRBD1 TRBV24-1 CATSEADRGYGYTF TGTGCCACCAGTGAGGCTGACAGGGGCTATGGCTACACCTTC
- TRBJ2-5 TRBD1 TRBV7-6 CASSSTGPKETQYF TGTGCTAGCAGCTCGACAGGGCCTAAAGAGACCCAGTACTTC